The source of this T cell receptor (beta chain) is a study of molecular identifiers for immune sequencing clone quantification. There are 18 residues in the CDR3. V shed 3 bases, J shed 5 bases, and the junction held 14 bases outside the gene matches. Germline lookup yields CDR1 MDHEN and CDR2 SYDVKM. TCRdb re-derived calls from the PCR reads in MiXCR, one entry per CDR3 protein. This table has about 40,000 distinct CDR3 sequences, 15% to 20% appearing once. This clonotype has at least ten counts. Sequences were obtained from naive CD8+ T cells from blood, with Jurkat cell RNA spiked in. As to subset: FACS-sorted CD8+CD4-CCR7+CD45RA+ naive T cells. V and J are TRBV28 and TRBJ2-2, with TRBD2 matching 8 bases. The source is a human donor in good health. Some libraries in this study had Jurkat cell RNA spiked in. The CDR3 nucleotides read TGTGCCAGCAGTTTCCCCAACGACAGCGGGAGTGGGACCGGGGAGCTGTTTTTT. It translates to CASSFPNDSGSGTGELFF.